Given below is one T cell receptor (beta chain) in context. Multiplex touch-down PCR with TRB-A/B primers amplified rearranged V-D-J TRB sequences. TCRdb reprocessed the multiplex PCR reads with MiXCR, giving one entry per CDR3 protein. The data contain over 8,500 distinct CDR3 sequences, 32% of them singletons. The template was genomic DNA from peripheral blood, not RNA. The data belong to a study of T cell repertoires in aging, cancer and after chemotherapy. The sequenced sample consisted of blood. This sequence originates from a human donor in good health.

The CDR3 DNA reads as TGCAGTGCTAGGACCCCAGGCGGCAATCAGCCCCAGCATTTT. It specifies CSARTPGGNQPQHF. The chain carries TRBV20-1 and TRBJ1-5; unclear D gene. V was pared by 3 bases and J by 2 bases, with 11 bases between. Germline-derived CDR1 and CDR2 are DFQATT and SNEGSKA (reference sequence). The CDR3 is 14 amino acids.